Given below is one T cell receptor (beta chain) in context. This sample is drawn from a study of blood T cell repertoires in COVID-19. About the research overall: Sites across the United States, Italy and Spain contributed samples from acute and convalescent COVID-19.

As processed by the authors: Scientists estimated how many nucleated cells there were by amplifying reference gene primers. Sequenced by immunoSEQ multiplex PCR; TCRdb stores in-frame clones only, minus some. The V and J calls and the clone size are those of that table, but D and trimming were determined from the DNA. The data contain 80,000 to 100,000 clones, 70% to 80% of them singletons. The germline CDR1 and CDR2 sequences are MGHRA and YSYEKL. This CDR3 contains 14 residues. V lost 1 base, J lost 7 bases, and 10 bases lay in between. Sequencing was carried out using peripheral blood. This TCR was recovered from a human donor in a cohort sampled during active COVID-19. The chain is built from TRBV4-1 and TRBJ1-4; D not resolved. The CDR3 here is CASSQGGPGEKLFF. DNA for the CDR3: TGCGCCAGCAGCCAAGGAGGGCCTGGTGAAAAACTGTTTTTT.